What follows is one TCR beta chain and its context. With 8 bases removed from V and 5 bases from J, the gap between germline ends came to 15 bases. The CDR3 length is 14 residues. Germline values: CDR1 MGHDK, CDR2 SYGVNS. This entry belongs to a study of T cells in Graves' hyperthyroidism and ophthalmopathy. Amplification yielded TCR beta CDR3 regions, with RNA transcripts as the source. The TCR CDR3 was amplified in a first-round RT-PCR using the HTBI primer set. MiXCR was run by TCRdb on the multiplex PCR reads, yielding one entry per CDR3 protein. The table has some 510,000 distinct CDR3 sequences, about 45% seen once; the top ten hold 8.2%.

V gene TRBV25-1 combines with J gene TRBJ1-4; D not resolved. Sequencing was done on a sample of peripheral blood or thyroid tissue (not recorded which). The sequence was collected from a woman younger than 35 with Graves' hyperthyroidism. CDR3 nucleotides: TGTGCCAGCTACCTGACGGGAACCAATGAAAAACTGTTTTTT. It is translated as CASYLTGTNEKLFF. Full variable domain (missing parts from reference TRBV25-1 and TRBJ1-4): EADIYQTPRYLVIGTGKKITLECSQTMGHDKMYWYQQDPGMELHLIHYSYGVNSTEKGDLSSESTVSRIRTEHFPLTLESARPSHTSQYLCASYLTGTNEKLFFGSGTQLSVL.